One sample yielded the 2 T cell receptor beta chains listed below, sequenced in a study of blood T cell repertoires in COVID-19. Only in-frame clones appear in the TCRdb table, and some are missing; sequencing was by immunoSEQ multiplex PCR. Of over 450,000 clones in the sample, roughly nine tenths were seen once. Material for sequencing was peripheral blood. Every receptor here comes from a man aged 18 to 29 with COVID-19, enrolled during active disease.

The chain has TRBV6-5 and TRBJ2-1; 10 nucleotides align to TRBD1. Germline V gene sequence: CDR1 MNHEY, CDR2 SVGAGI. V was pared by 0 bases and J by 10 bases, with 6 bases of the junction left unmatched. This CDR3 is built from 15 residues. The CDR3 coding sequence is TGTGCCAGCAGTTACTCCCCGACAGGGGGCGAAGAGCAGTTCTTC. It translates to CASSYSPTGGEEQFF.

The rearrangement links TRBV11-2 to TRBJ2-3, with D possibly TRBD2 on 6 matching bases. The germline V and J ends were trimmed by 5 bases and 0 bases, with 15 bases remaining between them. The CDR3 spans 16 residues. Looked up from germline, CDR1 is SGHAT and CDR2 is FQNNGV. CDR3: CASSAGTLLSTDTQYF. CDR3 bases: TGTGCCAGCAGCGCGGGGACTTTACTCAGCACAGATACGCAGTATTTT.